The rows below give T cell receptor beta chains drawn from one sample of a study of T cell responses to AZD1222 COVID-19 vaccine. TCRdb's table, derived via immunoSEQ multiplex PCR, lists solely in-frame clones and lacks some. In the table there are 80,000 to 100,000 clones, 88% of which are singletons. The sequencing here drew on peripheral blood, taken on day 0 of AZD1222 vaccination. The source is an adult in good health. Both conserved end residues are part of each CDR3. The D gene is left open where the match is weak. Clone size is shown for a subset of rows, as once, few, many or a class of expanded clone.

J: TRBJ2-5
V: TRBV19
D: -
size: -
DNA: TGTGCCAGTAGTATAGGGCCTGGGGGCAGGGGGGAAGAGACCCAGTACTTC
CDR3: CASSIGPGGRGEETQYF

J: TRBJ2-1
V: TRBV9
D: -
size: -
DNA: TGTGCCAGCGGGGATCTAGCACATGAGCAGTTCTTC
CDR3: CASGDLAHEQFF

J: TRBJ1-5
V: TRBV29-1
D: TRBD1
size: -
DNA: TGCAGCGTGAGGGGACAGCCCAATCAGCCCCAGCATTTT
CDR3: CSVRGQPNQPQHF

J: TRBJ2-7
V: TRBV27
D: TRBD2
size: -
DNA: TGTGCCAGCAGAGGACTAGCGGGAGCGCTCTACGAGCAGTACTTC
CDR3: CASRGLAGALYEQYF

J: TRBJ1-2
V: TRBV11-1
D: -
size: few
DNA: TGTGCCAGCCGCGACACAAATAACTATGGCTACACCTTC
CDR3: CASRDTNNYGYTF

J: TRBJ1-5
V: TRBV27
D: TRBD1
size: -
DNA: TGTGCCAGCAGTCCCCTTCCAGGGGGCACTCAGCCCCAGCATTTT
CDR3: CASSPLPGGTQPQHF

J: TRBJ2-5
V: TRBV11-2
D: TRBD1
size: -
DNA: TGTGCCAGCAGCTTCCGGGACAGGGGTGAGACCCAGTACTTC
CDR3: CASSFRDRGETQYF

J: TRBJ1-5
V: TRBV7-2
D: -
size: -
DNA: TGTGCCAGCAGCTTAGAAAGGGATTATAGCAATCAGCCCCAGCATTTT
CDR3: CASSLERDYSNQPQHF

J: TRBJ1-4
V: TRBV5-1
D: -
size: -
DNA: TGCGCCAGCAGCCCTTTAAGTGGGGGTGAAAAACTGTTTTTT
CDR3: CASSPLSGGEKLFF

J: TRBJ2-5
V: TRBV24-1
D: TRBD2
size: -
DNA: TGTGCCACCAGTGTCGGACTAGCGGGGGCGGAGACCCAGTACTTC
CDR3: CATSVGLAGAETQYF

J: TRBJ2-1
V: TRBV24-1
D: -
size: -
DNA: TGTGCCACCAGTGAAGCTAGCGCCCAAGGTATTGGGGATGAGCAGTTCTTC
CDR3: CATSEASAQGIGDEQFF

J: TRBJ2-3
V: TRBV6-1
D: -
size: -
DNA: TGTGCCAGCAGTGAGGGGATGGGGCCCGATACGCAGTATTTT
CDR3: CASSEGMGPDTQYF

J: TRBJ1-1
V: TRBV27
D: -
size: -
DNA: TGTGCCAGCAGACTGGACAGCGCGACGAACACTGAAGCTTTCTTT
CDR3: CASRLDSATNTEAFF

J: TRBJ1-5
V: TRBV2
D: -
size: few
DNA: TGTGCCAGCACCGCAGTTTACGGCAATCAGCCCCAGCATTTT
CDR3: CASTAVYGNQPQHF

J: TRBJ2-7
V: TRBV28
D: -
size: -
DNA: TGTGCCAGCAGTTTGTCTGGCCCATTGAGCGACGAGCAGTACTTC
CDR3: CASSLSGPLSDEQYF

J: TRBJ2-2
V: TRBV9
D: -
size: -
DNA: TGTGCCAGCAGCGTAGAGACGGCGGGCCCCACCGGGGAGCTGTTTTTT
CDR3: CASSVETAGPTGELFF

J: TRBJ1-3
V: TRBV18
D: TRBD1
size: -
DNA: TGTGCCAGCTCACCAAGCGACAGGGGGGACGGAAACACCATATATTTT
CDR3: CASSPSDRGDGNTIYF

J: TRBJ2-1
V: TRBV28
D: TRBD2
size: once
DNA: TGTGCCAGCAGCCTACTAGCGGGAGACAATGAGCAGTTCTTC
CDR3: CASSLLAGDNEQFF

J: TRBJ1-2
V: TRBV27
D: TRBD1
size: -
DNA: TGTGCCAGCAGTTTAACCGGACAGGGGCCCTATGGCTACACCTTC
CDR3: CASSLTGQGPYGYTF

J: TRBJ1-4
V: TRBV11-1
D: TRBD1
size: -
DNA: TGTGCCAGCAGCCCTGGACAGGGCATCTCTAATGAAAAACTGTTTTTT
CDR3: CASSPGQGISNEKLFF

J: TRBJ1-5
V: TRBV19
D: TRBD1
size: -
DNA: TGTGCCAGTAGTATAATCCGGGACAGGATGGGTCAGCCCCAGCATTTT
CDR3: CASSIIRDRMGQPQHF

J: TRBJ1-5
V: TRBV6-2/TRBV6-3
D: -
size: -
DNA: TGTGCCAGCAGCACCAGGGTCAATCAGCCCCAGCATTTT
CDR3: CASSTRVNQPQHF

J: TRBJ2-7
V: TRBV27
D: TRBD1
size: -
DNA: TGTGCCAGCAGTTTAACGAGACAGGGGAAGGCTGAGCAGTACTTC
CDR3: CASSLTRQGKAEQYF

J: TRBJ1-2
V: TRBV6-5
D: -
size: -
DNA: TGTGCCAGCAGTTACGTCGGGGGCGCCCACTATGGCTACACCTTC
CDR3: CASSYVGGAHYGYTF

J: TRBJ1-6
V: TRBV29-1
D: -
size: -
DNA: TGCAGCGTTGTTCGGAAGGGAGGCGGCTCACCCCTCCACTTT
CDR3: CSVVRKGGGSPLHF

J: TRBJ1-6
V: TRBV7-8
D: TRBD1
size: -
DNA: TGTGCCAGCAGCTTAAACAGGGGTAGTTCACCCCTCCACTTT
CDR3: CASSLNRGSSPLHF